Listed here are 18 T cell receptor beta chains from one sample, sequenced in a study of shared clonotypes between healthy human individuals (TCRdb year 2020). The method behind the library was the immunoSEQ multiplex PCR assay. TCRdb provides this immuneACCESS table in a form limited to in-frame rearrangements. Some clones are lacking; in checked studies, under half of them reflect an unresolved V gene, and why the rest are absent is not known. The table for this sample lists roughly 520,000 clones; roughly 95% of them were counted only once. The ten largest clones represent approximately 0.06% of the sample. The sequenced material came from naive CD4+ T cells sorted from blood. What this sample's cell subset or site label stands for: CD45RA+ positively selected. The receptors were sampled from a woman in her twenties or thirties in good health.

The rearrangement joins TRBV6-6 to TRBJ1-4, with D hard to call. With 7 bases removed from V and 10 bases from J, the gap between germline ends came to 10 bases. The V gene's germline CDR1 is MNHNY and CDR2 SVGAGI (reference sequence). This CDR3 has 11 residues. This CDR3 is CASIGGGKLFF. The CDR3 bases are TGTGCCAGCATCGGAGGCGGAAAACTGTTTTTT.

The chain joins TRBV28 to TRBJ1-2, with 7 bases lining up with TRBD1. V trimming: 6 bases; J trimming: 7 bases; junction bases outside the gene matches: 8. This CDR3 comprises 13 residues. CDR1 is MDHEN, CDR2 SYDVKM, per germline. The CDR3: CASSRKQGSGYTF. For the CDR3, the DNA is TGTGCCAGCAGCCGAAAACAGGGGAGTGGCTACACCTTC.

The CDR3 region has the DNA TGTGCCAGCAGTGTCGTTCCTGGGGCCAACGTCCTGACTTTC. This encodes CASSVVPGANVLTF. This chain joins TRBV28 and TRBJ2-6; the D is unclear. Trimming pared 5 bases from V and 2 bases from J, leaving 7 bases between. There are 14 residues in the CDR3. CDR1 and CDR2 from the germline V gene are MDHEN and SYDVKM.

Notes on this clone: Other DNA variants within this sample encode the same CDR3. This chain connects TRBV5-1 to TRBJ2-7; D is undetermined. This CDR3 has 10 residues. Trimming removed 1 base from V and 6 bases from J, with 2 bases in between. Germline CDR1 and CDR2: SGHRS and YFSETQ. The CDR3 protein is CASSLSEQYF. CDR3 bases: TGCGCCAGCAGCTTGTCCGAGCAGTACTTC.

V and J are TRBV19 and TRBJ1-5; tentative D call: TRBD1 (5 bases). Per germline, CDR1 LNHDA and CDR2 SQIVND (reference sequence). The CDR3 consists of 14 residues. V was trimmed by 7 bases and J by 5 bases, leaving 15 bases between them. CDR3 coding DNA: TGTGCCAGTACCCTTTCGGGGCACCATCAGCCCCAGCATTTT. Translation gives CASTLSGHHQPQHF.

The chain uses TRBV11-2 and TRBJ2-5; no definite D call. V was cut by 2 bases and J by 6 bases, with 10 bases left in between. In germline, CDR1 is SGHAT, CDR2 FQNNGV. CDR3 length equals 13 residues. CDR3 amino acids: CASSLRHPKTQYF. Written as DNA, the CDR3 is TGTGCCAGCAGCTTACGGCACCCGAAGACCCAGTACTTC.

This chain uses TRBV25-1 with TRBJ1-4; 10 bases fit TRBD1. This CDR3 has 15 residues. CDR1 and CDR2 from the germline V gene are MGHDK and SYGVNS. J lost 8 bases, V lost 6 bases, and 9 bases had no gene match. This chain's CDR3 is CASRHSGTGEEKLFF. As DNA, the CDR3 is TGTGCCAGCAGACATTCCGGGACAGGGGAGGAAAAACTGTTTTTT.

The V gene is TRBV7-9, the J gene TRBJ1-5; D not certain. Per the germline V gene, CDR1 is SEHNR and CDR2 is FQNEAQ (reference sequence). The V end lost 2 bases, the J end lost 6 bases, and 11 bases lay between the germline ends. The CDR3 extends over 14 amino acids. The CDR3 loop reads CASSLSGMGQPQHF. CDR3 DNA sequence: TGTGCCAGCAGCTTATCGGGGATGGGTCAGCCCCAGCATTTT.

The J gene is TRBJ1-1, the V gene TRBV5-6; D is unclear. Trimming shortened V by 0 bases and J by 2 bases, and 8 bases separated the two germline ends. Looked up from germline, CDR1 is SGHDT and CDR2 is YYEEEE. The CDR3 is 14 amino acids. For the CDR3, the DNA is TGTGCCAGCAGCTTGGATCGGGGAAACACTGAAGCTTTCTTT. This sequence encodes CASSLDRGNTEAFF.

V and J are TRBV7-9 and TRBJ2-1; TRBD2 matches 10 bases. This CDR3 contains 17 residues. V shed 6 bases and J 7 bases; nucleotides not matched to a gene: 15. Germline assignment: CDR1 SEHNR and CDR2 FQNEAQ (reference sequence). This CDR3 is CASREVGLAGDKNEQFF. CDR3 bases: TGTGCCAGCAGAGAAGTAGGGCTAGCGGGAGATAAGAATGAGCAGTTCTTC.

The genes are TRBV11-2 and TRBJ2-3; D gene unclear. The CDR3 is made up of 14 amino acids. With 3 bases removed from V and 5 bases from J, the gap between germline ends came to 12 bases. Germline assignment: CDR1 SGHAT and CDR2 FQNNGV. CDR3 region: CASSLSFVEDTQYF. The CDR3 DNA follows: TGTGCCAGCAGCTTGTCTTTCGTGGAAGATACGCAGTATTTT.

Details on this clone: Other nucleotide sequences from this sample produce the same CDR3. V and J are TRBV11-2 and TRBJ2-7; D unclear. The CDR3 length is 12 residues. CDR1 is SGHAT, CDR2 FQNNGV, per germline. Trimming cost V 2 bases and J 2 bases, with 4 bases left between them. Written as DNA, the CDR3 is TGTGCCAGCAGCTTATCGGCCTACGAGCAGTACTTC. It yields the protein CASSLSAYEQYF.

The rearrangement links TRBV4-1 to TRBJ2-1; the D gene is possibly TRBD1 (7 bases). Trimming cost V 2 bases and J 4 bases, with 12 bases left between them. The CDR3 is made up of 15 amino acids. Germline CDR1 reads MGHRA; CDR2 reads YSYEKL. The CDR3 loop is CASSQRRGQYNEQFF. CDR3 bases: TGCGCCAGCAGCCAAAGGAGGGGGCAGTACAATGAGCAGTTCTTC.

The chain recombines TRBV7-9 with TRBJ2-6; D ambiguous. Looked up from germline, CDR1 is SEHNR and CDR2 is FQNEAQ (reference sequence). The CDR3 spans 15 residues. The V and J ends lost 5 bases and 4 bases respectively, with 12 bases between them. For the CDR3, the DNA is TGTGCCAGCAGCGACGGACGGTCCGGGGCCAACGTCCTGACTTTC. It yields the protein CASSDGRSGANVLTF.

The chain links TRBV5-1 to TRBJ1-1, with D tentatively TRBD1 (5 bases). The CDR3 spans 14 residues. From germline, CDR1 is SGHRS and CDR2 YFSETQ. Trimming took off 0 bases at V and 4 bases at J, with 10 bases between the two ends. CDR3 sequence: CASSLARAGTEAFF. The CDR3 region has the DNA TGCGCCAGCAGCTTGGCCAGGGCGGGCACTGAAGCTTTCTTT. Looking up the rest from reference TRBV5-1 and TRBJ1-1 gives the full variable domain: KAGVTQTPRYLIKTRGQQVTLSCSPISGHRSVSWYQQTPGQGLQFLFEYFSETQRNKGNFPGRFSGRQFSNSRSEMNVSTLELGDSALYLCASSLARAGTEAFFGQGTRLTVV.

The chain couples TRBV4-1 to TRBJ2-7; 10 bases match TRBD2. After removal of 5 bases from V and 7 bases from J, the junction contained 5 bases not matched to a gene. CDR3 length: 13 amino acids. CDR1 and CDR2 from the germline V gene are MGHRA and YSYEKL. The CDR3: CASSRSGRVEQYF. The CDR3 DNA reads TGCGCCAGCAGCAGGAGCGGGAGGGTTGAGCAGTACTTC.

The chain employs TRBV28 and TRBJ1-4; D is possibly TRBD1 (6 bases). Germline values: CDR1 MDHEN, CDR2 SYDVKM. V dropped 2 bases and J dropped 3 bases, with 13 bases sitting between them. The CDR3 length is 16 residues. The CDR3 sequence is CASSLDQGLSNEKLFF. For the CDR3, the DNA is TGTGCCAGCAGTTTAGACCAGGGGTTGTCTAATGAAAAACTGTTTTTT.

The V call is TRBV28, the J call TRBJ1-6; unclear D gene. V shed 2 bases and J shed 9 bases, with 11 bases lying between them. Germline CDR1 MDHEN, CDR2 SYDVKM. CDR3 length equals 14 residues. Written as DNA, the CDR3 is TGTGCCAGCAGTTTAGGAACCCCAGGTTCACCCCTCCACTTT. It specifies CASSLGTPGSPLHF.